This T cell receptor beta chain was profiled in a study of blood T cell repertoires in COVID-19. Study context: Samples of COVID-19 (acute and convalescent) were obtained from the United States, Italy and Spain. PBMCs, B-cell-depleted T cells, or T cells provided the cDNA or gDNA that made up the material.

As handled by the study authors: Amplified reference gene primers provided the basis for estimating nucleated cell counts. Using immunoSEQ multiplex PCR, the repertoire was profiled, and TCRdb retains in-frame clones only, with some absent. The V and J calls and the clone size are those of that table, but D and trimming were determined from the DNA. Among approximately 260,000 clones, under 90% were seen once, and the ten largest hold around 4.1%. The participants were between about 18 and 90 years old and came from roughly 24 US areas. V lost 4 bases and J lost 0, with 7 bases in between. The CDR3 runs 14 residues. Germline values: CDR1 LGHNA, CDR2 YSLEER.

The source material was PBMCs or T cells enriched from blood (not recorded which). This clonotype originated in a man aged 25 to 40 with acute COVID-19. This chain joins TRBV4-3 and TRBJ1-3; D uncertain. The CDR3 DNA reads as TGCGCCAGCAGCCCCGGAGGCTCTGGAAACACCATATATTTT. Translated, it gives CASSPGGSGNTIYF.